The 25 T cell receptor beta chains reported below all come from one sample, sequenced in a study of T cells in Graves' hyperthyroidism and ophthalmopathy. The CDR3 regions of TCR beta were amplified from RNA transcripts. The HTBI primer set drove a first-round RT-PCR of the TCR CDR3. TCRdb analysed the multiplex PCR reads with MiXCR anew, one entry per CDR3 protein. The sample consists of around 400,000 distinct CDR3 sequences, roughly 15% of them appearing once. The sequenced sample was blood. The receptors shown here come from a woman aged 60-75 years with Graves' ophthalmopathy.

This clonotype showed up many times. The CDR3, as DNA: TGTGCCAGCAGCGACACCGGGACCGGCTATGGCTACACCTTC. Its protein is CASSDTGTGYGYTF. The rearrangement links TRBV27 to TRBJ1-2, with D possibly being TRBD1 (5 bases). Trimming took off 6 bases at V and 4 bases at J, with 15 bases between the two ends. The CDR3 is 14 residues long. The germline V gene has CDR1 MNHEY and CDR2 SMNVEV (reference sequence).

This clonotype has at least ten counts. The chain links TRBV11-2 to TRBJ1-2; tentative D call: TRBD1 (5 bases). Deletions cut 1 base from V and 8 bases from J, with 14 bases between. This CDR3 has 14 amino acids. The germline gives CDR1 SGHAT, CDR2 FQNNGV. CDR3 protein: CASSLVGQGHGYTF. The CDR3 DNA reads as TGTGCCAGCAGCTTAGTCGGGCAGGGCCACGGCTACACCTTC.

This clonotype was seen at least ten times. V usage is TRBV20-1 and J usage is TRBJ1-2; D is possibly TRBD1 (5 bases). The ends were cut back, 3 bases at V and 8 bases at J, with 16 bases in the middle. Germline CDR1 and CDR2: DFQATT and SNEGSKA (reference sequence). This CDR3 spans 13 amino acids. CDR3 coding DNA: TGCAGTGCTAGCCCCACAAGGCAGGGAGGCTACACCTTC. As protein: CSASPTRQGGYTF.

This clonotype was picked up a small number of times. The chain is built from TRBV5-1 and TRBJ1-3; D not certain. CDR3 size: 15 residues. The germline V gene encodes CDR1 SGHRS and CDR2 YFSETQ. V lost 1 base and J lost 2, with 10 bases in between. This chain's CDR3 is CASSLSGFAGNTIYF. The CDR3 DNA sequence: TGCGCCAGCAGCTTGTCCGGGTTCGCTGGAAACACCATATATTTT.

CDR3 sequence: CSASPRESGANVLTF. The DNA for the CDR3 is TGCAGTGCTAGCCCCAGGGAGTCTGGGGCCAACGTCCTGACTTTC. The V gene is TRBV20-1, the J gene TRBJ2-6, with D possibly being TRBD1 or TRBD2 (5 bases each). The ends were cut back, 3 bases at V and 1 base at J, with 10 bases in the middle. Germline-derived CDR1 and CDR2 are DFQATT and SNEGSKA (reference sequence). CDR3 length equals 15 residues.

This clonotype came up a few times. The rearrangement uses TRBV7-9 and TRBJ1-1, with 10 bases fitting TRBD1. V lost 4 bases, J lost 10 bases, and 6 bases stayed unmatched. Looked up from germline, CDR1 is SEHNR and CDR2 is FQNEAQ (reference sequence). This CDR3 is 13 amino acids long. The CDR3 spells CASSSSWDRGAFF. The CDR3 nucleotides read TGTGCCAGCAGCTCTAGTTGGGACAGGGGAGCTTTCTTT. Full variable domain (missing parts from reference TRBV7-9 and TRBJ1-1): DTGVSQNPRHKITKRGQNVTFRCDPISEHNRLYWYRQTLGQGPEFLTYFQNEAQLEKSRLLSDRFSAERPKGSFSTLEIQRTEQGDSAMYLCASSSSWDRGAFFGQGTRLTVV.

This clonotype was observed at least ten times. The rearrangement joins TRBV6-1 to TRBJ2-1; 9 nucleotides match TRBD2. This CDR3 region has 16 residues. V lost 5 bases and J lost 2; bases outside the gene matches: 7. Germline V lookup: CDR1 MNHNS, CDR2 SASEGT. The CDR3, as DNA: TGTGCCAGCAGTACCAGACTAGCGGATACCTACAATGAGCAGTTCTTC. Translation gives CASSTRLADTYNEQFF.

As regards this clonotype: A much larger clone lies a single base off, so this may be a read error. The chain is built from TRBV27 and TRBJ2-6, with D unresolved. This CDR3 region has 15 residues. Germline V gives CDR1 MNHEY, CDR2 SMNVEV (reference sequence). The CDR3 loop reads CVSSRPDSGANVLTF. CDR3 DNA: TGTGTCAGCAGTCGGCCCGACTCTGGGGCCAACGTCCTGACTTTC.

This clonotype occurred many times. The rearrangement links TRBV2 to TRBJ2-2, with unresolved D. Trimming left V 3 bases short and J 4 bases short, with 9 bases between. Germline assignment: CDR1 SNHLY and CDR2 FYNNEI. The CDR3 consists of 14 residues. The CDR3 spells CASSETSLTGELFF. The CDR3 coding sequence is TGTGCCAGCAGTGAGACCTCGCTCACCGGGGAGCTGTTTTTT.

This clonotype was observed a few times. This chain uses TRBV27 with TRBJ2-2; D may be TRBD1 or TRBD2 (5 bases each). Germline V gene lookup returns CDR1 MNHEY and CDR2 SMNVEV (reference sequence). Trimming took off 6 bases at V and 3 bases at J, with 17 bases between the two ends. The CDR3 has 16 residues. The CDR3 here is CASSFSQRGYTGELFF. The CDR3 region has the DNA TGTGCCAGCAGCTTCAGTCAGAGGGGATACACCGGGGAGCTGTTTTTT.

V is TRBV5-1 and J is TRBJ2-2; D is perhaps TRBD1 or TRBD2 (5 bases each). There are 12 residues in the CDR3. From germline, CDR1 is SGHRS and CDR2 YFSETQ. Trimming left V 6 bases short and J 5 bases short, with 8 bases between. The CDR3 is CASNEGTGELFF. The CDR3 DNA sequence: TGCGCCAGCAATGAGGGGACCGGGGAGCTGTTTTTT.

The table lists this clonotype with many counts. This chain joins TRBV24-1 and TRBJ2-3; unclear D gene. The CDR3 is 13 residues long. V dropped 4 bases and J dropped 0 bases, with 4 bases sitting between them. Germline CDR1 is KGHDR and CDR2 is SFDVKD. The CDR3 loop is CATSDPSTDTQYF. CDR3 bases: TGTGCCACCAGTGACCCGAGCACAGATACGCAGTATTTT.

J is TRBJ2-2 and V is TRBV25-1; D is unresolved. Trimming cost V 3 bases and J 0 bases, with 8 bases left between them. Germline CDR1 MGHDK, CDR2 SYGVNS. The CDR3 extends over 15 amino acids. CDR3 DNA: TGTGCCAGCAGTGACCGGATGCCGAACACCGGGGAGCTGTTTTTT. Amino acid sequence: CASSDRMPNTGELFF. The full variable domain, completed using reference TRBV25-1 and TRBJ2-2, is EADIYQTPRYLVIGTGKKITLECSQTMGHDKMYWYQQDPGMELHLIHYSYGVNSTEKGDLSSESTVSRIRTEHFPLTLESARPSHTSQYLCASSDRMPNTGELFFGEGSRLTVL.

The CDR3 reads CASLNRGQGSYDQPQHF. CDR3 nucleotides: TGTGCCAGCCTCAACCGGGGGCAGGGTTCGTATGATCAGCCCCAGCATTTT. This chain uses TRBV19 with TRBJ1-5, with TRBD1 as a possible D gene (6 bases). The V end lost 9 bases, the J end lost 5 bases, and 26 bases lay between the germline ends. The CDR3 has 17 residues. Per the germline V gene, CDR1 is LNHDA and CDR2 is SQIVND (reference sequence). Full variable domain (remainder filled in from reference TRBV19 and TRBJ1-5): DGGITQSPKYLFRKEGQNVTLSCEQNLNHDAMYWYRQDPGQGLRLIYYSQIVNDFQKGDIAEGYSVSREKKESFPLTVTSAQKNPTAFYLCASLNRGQGSYDQPQHFGDGTRLSIL.

The rearrangement links TRBV7-2 to TRBJ2-3, with TRBD2 matching 11 bases. Germline V gives CDR1 SGHTA, CDR2 FQGNSA. V gave up 6 bases and J gave up 5 bases; unmatched junction bases: 7. The CDR3 has 15 residues. CDR3 amino acids: CASRLNSGGGDTQYF. DNA for the CDR3: TGTGCCAGCAGATTAAATAGCGGGGGGGGAGATACGCAGTATTTT.

In its sample, this clonotype was seen a few times. The CDR3 bases are TGTGCCTGGAGTATGGCAGGGAGGGTCAACTATGGCTACACCTTC. This codes for CAWSMAGRVNYGYTF. The rearrangement links TRBV30 to TRBJ1-2, with D possibly TRBD1 on 5 matching bases. V was trimmed by 2 bases and J by 2 bases, leaving 15 bases between them. The CDR3 totals 15 residues. Per the germline V gene, CDR1 is GTSNPN and CDR2 is SVGIG (reference sequence).

This chain joins TRBV5-6 and TRBJ2-7; 7 nucleotides match TRBD1. Germline CDR1 and CDR2: SGHDT and YYEEEE. J gave up 1 base and V 5 bases, and 6 bases lay outside the gene matches. The CDR3 length is 14 residues. The CDR3 DNA reads TGTGCCAGCAGTAGGGTACAGGGGTCCTACGAGCAGTACTTC. Translation gives CASSRVQGSYEQYF.

The CDR3 sequence: CASSSSSNYGYTF. The CDR3, as DNA: TGTGCCAGCAGCTCCAGTTCTAACTATGGCTACACCTTC. The chain combines TRBV27 with TRBJ1-2, with no clear D. V was clipped by 6 bases and J by 0 bases, with 8 bases between them. The CDR3 extends over 13 amino acids. CDR1 is MNHEY and CDR2 is SMNVEV in the germline V gene (reference sequence).

The chain links TRBV12-3 or TRBV12-4 to TRBJ1-1; D ambiguous. The V end was cut by 2 bases, the J end by 9 bases, with 7 bases between. This CDR3 spans 11 amino acids. CDR3 loop: CASSLSQKAFF. For the CDR3, the DNA is TGTGCCAGCAGTTTAAGCCAGAAAGCTTTCTTT.

The table lists this clonotype with a few counts. The chain uses TRBV27 and TRBJ2-1; 10 bases line up with TRBD2. The CDR3 spans 17 residues. CDR1 and CDR2 from the germline V gene are MNHEY and SMNVEV (reference sequence). Trimming took 2 bases from V and 4 from J; bases not matched to a gene: 8. CDR3 coding DNA: TGTGCCAGCAGTTTAGGCCACGGACTAGCGGTGTACAATGAGCAGTTCTTC. It specifies CASSLGHGLAVYNEQFF.

This clonotype was picked up many times. V is TRBV12-3 or TRBV12-4 and J is TRBJ2-5; D gene unclear. Trimming left V 10 bases short and J 1 base short, with 19 bases between. The CDR3 loop spans 15 amino acids. CDR3 sequence: CANQTPWGFQETQYF. The DNA of the CDR3 is TGTGCCAACCAGACTCCCTGGGGTTTCCAAGAGACCCAGTACTTC.

This clonotype was counted between two and nine times. The V and J genes are TRBV24-1 and TRBJ2-2; 11 positions agree with TRBD2. The germline V gene encodes CDR1 KGHDR and CDR2 SFDVKD. The CDR3 spans 18 residues. With 2 bases clipped from V and 1 base from J, the junction kept 5 bases outside the gene matches. CDR3 loop: CATSDSRLAGGNTGELFF. CDR3 bases: TGTGCCACCAGTGATTCCCGGCTAGCGGGAGGGAACACCGGGGAGCTGTTTTTT.

There are a few counts of this clonotype. The V and J genes are TRBV5-1 and TRBJ2-3; 14 bases fit TRBD2. Germline V gene sequence: CDR1 SGHRS, CDR2 YFSETQ. The junction had 8 bases not matched to a gene; V was cut back by 4 bases and J by 1 base. The CDR3 consists of 18 residues. CDR3 bases: TGCGCCAGCAGCCTCGGACTAGCGGGAGGTCGAGGCACAGATACGCAGTATTTT. Protein: CASSLGLAGGRGTDTQYF.

This clonotype was observed at least ten times. The chain joins TRBV11-2 to TRBJ2-2; 9 bases are a match to TRBD2. Trimming took 3 bases from V and 4 from J; bases not matched to a gene: 9. The CDR3 is made up of 17 amino acids. In germline, CDR1 is SGHAT, CDR2 FQNNGV. The CDR3 coding sequence is TGTGCCAGCAGCTTTCTGGGCGGGAGGGCCTTCACCGGGGAGCTGTTTTTT. Translated: CASSFLGGRAFTGELFF.

This clonotype was counted many times. The J gene is TRBJ2-3, the V gene TRBV29-1, with D perhaps matching TRBD2 (5 bases). Germline V gene lookup returns CDR1 SQVTM and CDR2 ANQGSEA. V was clipped by 0 bases and J by 2 bases, with 12 bases between them. CDR3 length: 15 amino acids. The CDR3 here is CSVEDSSGDTDTQYF. CDR3 in DNA: TGCAGCGTTGAAGATTCCAGCGGAGACACAGATACGCAGTATTTT.